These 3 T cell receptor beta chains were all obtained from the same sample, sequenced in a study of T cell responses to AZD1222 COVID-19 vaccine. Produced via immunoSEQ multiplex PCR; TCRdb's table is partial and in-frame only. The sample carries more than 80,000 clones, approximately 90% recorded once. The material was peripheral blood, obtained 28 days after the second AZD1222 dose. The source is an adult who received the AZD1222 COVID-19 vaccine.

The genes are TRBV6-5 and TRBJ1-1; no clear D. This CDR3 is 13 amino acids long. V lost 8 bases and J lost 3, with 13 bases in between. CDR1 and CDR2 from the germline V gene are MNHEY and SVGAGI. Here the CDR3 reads CASGRTADTEAFF. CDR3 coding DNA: TGTGCCAGCGGCCGCACAGCCGACACTGAAGCTTTCTTT.

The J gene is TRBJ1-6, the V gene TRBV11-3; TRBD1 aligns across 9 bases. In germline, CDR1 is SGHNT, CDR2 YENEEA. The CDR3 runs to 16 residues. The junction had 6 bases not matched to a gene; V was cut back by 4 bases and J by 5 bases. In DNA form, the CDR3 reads TGTGCCAGCAGCTCTCGGACAGGGGCAAATAATTCACCCCTCCACTTT. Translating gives CASSSRTGANNSPLHF.

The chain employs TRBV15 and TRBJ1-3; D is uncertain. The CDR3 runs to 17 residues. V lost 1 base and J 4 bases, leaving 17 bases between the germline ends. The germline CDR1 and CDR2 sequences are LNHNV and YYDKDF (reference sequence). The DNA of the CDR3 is TGTGCCACCAGCAGAGGCTACGGAGTCGGGTTCGGAAACACCATATATTTT. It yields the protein CATSRGYGVGFGNTIYF.